This T cell receptor (beta chain) derives from a study of memory B cells and T cells in multiple sclerosis. Separate sequencing covered autoproliferating (CFSE-dim) and non-proliferating (CFSE-high) T cells from stimulus-free culture. Pooled replicate wells came from around 5x10^7 CFSE-labeled PBMCs cultured roughly seven days without stimulus. CDR3 length: 14 residues. V lost 3 bases to trimming and J lost 2 bases, with 11 bases between them. The germline V gene encodes CDR1 MDHEN and CDR2 SYDVKM. The assay was immunoSEQ multiplex PCR, and TCRdb's table has in-frame clones only and misses some. Of about 46,000 clones in the sample, approximately 80% are singletons; the top ten hold 0.9% to 1.4%. Regarding this clone: Its antigen is as yet unknown.

The sequence came from a human donor with multiple sclerosis. The chain employs TRBV28 and TRBJ2-7, with unresolved D. Material: PBMCs from blood kept in culture. CDR3 bases: TGTGCCAGCAGTTTCCGTGGGCCCGCCTACGAGCAGTACTTC. Translated: CASSFRGPAYEQYF.